These 3 T cell receptor beta chains share one sample of origin, sequenced in a study of T cell responses to AZD1222 COVID-19 vaccine. Produced via immunoSEQ multiplex PCR; TCRdb's table is partial and in-frame only. The table shows some 140,000 clones, with about 88% occurring only once. The sample was peripheral blood, taken on day 0 of AZD1222 vaccination. These receptors were taken from an adult in good health.

The chain links TRBV7-2 to TRBJ2-3, with 8 bases that match TRBD1. CDR3 length equals 16 residues. Germline trimming cut 1 base from V and 6 bases from J; bases unmatched to any gene: 9. The V gene's germline CDR1 is SGHTA and CDR2 FQGNSA. This CDR3 reads CASSLGGQDSGDTQYF. The DNA for the CDR3 is TGTGCCAGCAGCTTAGGGGGACAGGACAGTGGGGATACGCAGTATTTT.

The chain employs TRBV4-1 and TRBJ2-2, with D perhaps TRBD1 (5 bases). CDR1 MGHRA and CDR2 YSYEKL come from the germline V gene. Trimming took 0 bases from V and 5 from J, leaving 13 bases between them. The CDR3 extends over 16 amino acids. CDR3 coding DNA: TGCGCCAGCAGCCAAGATTCGGTCAGGGTGACCGGGGAGCTGTTTTTT. It is translated as CASSQDSVRVTGELFF.

This rearrangement joins TRBV28 to TRBJ2-3; the D is unclear. Germline CDR1 is MDHEN and CDR2 is SYDVKM. V was cut by 5 bases and J by 3 bases, with 3 bases left in between. The CDR3 has 11 amino acids. CDR3 in amino acids: CASSPTDTQYF. The CDR3 nucleotides read TGTGCCAGCAGTCCGACAGATACGCAGTATTTT.